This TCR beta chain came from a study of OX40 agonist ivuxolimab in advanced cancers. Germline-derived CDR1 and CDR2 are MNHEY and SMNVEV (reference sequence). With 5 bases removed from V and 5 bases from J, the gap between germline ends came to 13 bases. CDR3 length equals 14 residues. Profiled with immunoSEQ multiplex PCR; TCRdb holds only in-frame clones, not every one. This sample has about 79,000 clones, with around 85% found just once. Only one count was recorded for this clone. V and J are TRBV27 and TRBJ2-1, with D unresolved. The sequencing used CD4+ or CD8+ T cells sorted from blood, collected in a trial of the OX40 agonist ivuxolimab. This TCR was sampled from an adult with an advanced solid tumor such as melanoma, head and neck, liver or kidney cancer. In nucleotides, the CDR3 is TGTGCCAGCAGTCCCCTGGGTCCCCACAATGAGCAGTTCTTC. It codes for CASSPLGPHNEQFF.